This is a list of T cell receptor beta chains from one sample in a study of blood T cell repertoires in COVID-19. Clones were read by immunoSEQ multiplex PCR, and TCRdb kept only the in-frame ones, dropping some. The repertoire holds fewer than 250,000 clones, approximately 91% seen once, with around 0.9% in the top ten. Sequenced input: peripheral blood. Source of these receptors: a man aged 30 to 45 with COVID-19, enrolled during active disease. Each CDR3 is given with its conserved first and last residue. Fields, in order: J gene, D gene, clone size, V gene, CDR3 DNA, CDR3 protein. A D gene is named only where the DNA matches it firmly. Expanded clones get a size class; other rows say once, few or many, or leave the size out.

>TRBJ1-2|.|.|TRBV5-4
TGTGCCAGCAGCTCCACACTATACTATGGCTACACCTTC
CASSSTLYYGYTF
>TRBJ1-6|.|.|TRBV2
TGTGCCAGCAGTGAAACAGCTTCATATAATTCACCCCTCCACTTT
CASSETASYNSPLHF
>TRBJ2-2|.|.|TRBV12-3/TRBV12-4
TGTGCCAGCATGGGGACTCCCGCCGGGGAGCTGTTTTTT
CASMGTPAGELFF
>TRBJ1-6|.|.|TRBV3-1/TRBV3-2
TGTGCCAGCAGCCAAGCGGAGACACCCCTCCACTTT
CASSQAETPLHF
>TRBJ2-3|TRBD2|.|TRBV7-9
TGTGCCAGCAGCCCGTCGGGCGGGGGGACCACAGATACGCAGTATTTT
CASSPSGGGTTDTQYF
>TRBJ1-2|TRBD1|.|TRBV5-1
TGCGCCAGCAGCTTCTCTCAGGGGGATGGCTACACCTTC
CASSFSQGDGYTF
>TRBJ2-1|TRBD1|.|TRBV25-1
TGTGCCAGCAGTGTCGGACAGGGGTTCTACAATGAGCAGTTCTTC
CASSVGQGFYNEQFF
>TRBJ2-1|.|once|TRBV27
TGTGCCAGCAGACAGGGTCCAGGAAACAATGAGCAGTTCTTC
CASRQGPGNNEQFF
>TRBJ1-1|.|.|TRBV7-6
TGTGCCAGCAGCTTAGAACAAAGCACTGAAGCTTTCTTT
CASSLEQSTEAFF
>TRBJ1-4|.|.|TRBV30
TGTGCCTGGAGCGGGGGGGCTGGAACTAATGAAAAACTGTTTTTT
CAWSGGAGTNEKLFF
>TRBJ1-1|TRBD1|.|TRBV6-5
TGTGCCAGCAGTCCCGGGACAGATATCGGAACTTTCTTT
CASSPGTDIGTFF
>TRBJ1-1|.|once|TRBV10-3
TGTGCCATCAGAACAGGGAACACTGAAGCTTTCTTT
CAIRTGNTEAFF
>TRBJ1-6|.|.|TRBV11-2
TGTGCCAGCAGCTTATCCTGGGGGGGAGATAATTCACCCCTCCACTTT
CASSLSWGGDNSPLHF
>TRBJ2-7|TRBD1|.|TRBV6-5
TGTGCCAGCAGTTACTCGGGCAGGGGGCGAGAGCAGTACTTC
CASSYSGRGREQYF
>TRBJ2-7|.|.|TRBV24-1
TGTGCCACCTCGACAGGAACCCCCTACGAGCAGTACTTC
CATSTGTPYEQYF
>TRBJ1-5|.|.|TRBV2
TGTGCCAGCGGGGCCAGACCGCCCCAGCATTTT
CASGARPPQHF
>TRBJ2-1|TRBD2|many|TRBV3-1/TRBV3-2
TGTGCCAGCAGCCAAGAGAGGTGGGCTAGCGGGGGGCTTTACAATGAGCAGTTCTTC
CASSQERWASGGLYNEQFF
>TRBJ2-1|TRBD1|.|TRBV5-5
TGTGCCAGCAGCTGGGTGGGACAGTACAATGAGCAGTTCTTC
CASSWVGQYNEQFF